The sequence of this TCR beta chain was determined in a study of PD-1 and CTLA-4 blockade in melanoma. Method: immunoSEQ multiplex PCR; TCRdb's copy keeps in-frame clones and lacks some. The table has around 29,000 clones, around nine tenths seen once. This CDR3 spans 14 amino acids. Germline lookup yields CDR1 SGHRS and CDR2 YFSETQ. Germline trimming cut 4 bases from V and 0 bases from J; bases unmatched to any gene: 4. The V and J genes are TRBV5-1 and TRBJ2-7; TRBD1 aligns across 7 bases. Material: CD8+ T cells from peripheral blood, obtained before anti-PD-1 treatment. This clonotype originated in a human donor with melanoma. CDR3 loop: CASSPGTVSYEQYF. The CDR3 DNA is TGCGCCAGCAGCCCTGGGACAGTCTCCTACGAGCAGTACTTC.